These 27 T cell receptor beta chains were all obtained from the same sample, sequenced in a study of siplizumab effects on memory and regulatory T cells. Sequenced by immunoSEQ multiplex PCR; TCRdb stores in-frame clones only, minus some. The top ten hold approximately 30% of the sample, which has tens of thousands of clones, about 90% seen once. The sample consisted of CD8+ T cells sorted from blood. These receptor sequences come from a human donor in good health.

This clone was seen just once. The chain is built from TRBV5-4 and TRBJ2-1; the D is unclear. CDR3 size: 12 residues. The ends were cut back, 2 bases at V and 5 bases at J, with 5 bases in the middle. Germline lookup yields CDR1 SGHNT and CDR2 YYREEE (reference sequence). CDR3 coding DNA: TGTGCCAGCAGCTTCGAAGACAATGAGCAGTTCTTC. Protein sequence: CASSFEDNEQFF.

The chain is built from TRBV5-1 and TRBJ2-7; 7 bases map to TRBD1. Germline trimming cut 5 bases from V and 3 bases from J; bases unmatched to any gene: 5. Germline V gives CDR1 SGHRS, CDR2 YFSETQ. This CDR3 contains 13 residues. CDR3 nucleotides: TGCGCCAGCAGACCCGGGACAGACTACGAGCAGTACTTC. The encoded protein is CASRPGTDYEQYF. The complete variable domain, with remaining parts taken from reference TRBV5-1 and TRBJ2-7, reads KAGVTQTPRYLIKTRGQQVTLSCSPISGHRSVSWYQQTPGQGLQFLFEYFSETQRNKGNFPGRFSGRQFSNSRSEMNVSTLELGDSALYLCASRPGTDYEQYFGPGTRLTVT.

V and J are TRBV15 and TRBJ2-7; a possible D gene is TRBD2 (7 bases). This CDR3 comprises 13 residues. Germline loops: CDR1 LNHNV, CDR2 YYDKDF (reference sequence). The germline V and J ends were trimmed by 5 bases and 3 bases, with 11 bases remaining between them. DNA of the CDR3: TGTGCCACCAGCTGGGGGGGCGGCTACGAGCAGTACTTC. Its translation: CATSWGGGYEQYF.

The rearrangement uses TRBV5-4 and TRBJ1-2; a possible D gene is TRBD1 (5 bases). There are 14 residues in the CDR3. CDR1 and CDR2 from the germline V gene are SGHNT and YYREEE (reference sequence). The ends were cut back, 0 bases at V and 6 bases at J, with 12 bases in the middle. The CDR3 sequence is CASSLGQGSDGYTF. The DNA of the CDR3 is TGTGCCAGCAGCTTGGGGCAGGGTTCGGATGGCTACACCTTC.

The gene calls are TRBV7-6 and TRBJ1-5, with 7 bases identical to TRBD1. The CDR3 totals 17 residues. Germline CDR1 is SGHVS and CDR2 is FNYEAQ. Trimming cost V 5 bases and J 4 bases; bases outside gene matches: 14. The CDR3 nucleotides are TGTGCCAGCAGCACCCACAGGGGAACACTAGGAAATCAGCCCCAGCATTTT. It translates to CASSTHRGTLGNQPQHF.

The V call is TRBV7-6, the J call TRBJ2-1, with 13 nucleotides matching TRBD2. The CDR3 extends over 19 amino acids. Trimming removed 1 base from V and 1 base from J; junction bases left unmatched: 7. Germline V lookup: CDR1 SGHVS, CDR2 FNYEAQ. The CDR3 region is CASSLVRTSGSLSYNEQFF. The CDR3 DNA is TGTGCCAGCAGCTTAGTTAGGACTAGCGGGAGTCTTTCCTACAATGAGCAGTTCTTC.

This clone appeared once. The CDR3: CSVEDQEGTGYEQYF. The CDR3 DNA follows: TGCAGCGTTGAAGACCAGGAGGGGACCGGCTACGAGCAGTACTTC. This chain links TRBV29-1 with TRBJ2-7; D possibly corresponds to TRBD2 (6 bases). Germline V gene lookup returns CDR1 SQVTM and CDR2 ANQGSEA. Trimming left V 0 bases short and J 3 bases short, with 15 bases between. CDR3 length: 15 amino acids.

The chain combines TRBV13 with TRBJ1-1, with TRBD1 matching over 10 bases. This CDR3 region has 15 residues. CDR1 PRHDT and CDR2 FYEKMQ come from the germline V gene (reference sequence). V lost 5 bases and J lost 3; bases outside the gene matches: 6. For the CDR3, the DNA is TGTGCCAGCAGCCCCTTTGGACAGGGGGACACTGAAGCTTTCTTT. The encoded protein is CASSPFGQGDTEAFF.

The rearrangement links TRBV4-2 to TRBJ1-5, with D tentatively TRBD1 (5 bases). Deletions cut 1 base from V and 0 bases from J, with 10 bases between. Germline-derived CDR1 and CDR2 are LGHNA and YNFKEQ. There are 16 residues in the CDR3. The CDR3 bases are TGTGCCAGCAGCCAAGTGGGGGAGTATAGCAATCAGCCCCAGCATTTT. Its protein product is CASSQVGEYSNQPQHF.

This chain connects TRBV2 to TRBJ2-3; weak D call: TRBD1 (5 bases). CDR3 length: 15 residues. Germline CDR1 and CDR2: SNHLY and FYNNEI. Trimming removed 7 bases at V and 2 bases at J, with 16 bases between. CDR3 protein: CASTPAGWDTDTQYF. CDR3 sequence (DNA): TGTGCCAGCACCCCTGCAGGGTGGGACACAGATACGCAGTATTTT. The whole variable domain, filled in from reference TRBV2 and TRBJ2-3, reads EPEVTQTPSHQVTQMGQEVILRCVPISNHLYFYWYRQILGQKVEFLVSFYNNEISEKSEIFDDQFSVERPDGSNFTLKIRSTKLEDSAMYFCASTPAGWDTDTQYFGPGTRLTVL.

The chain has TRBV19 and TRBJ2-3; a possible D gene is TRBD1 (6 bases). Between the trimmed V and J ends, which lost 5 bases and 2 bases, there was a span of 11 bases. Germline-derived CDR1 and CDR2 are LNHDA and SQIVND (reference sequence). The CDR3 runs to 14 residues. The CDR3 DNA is TGTGCCAGTAGTTCCGGGACAAACACAGATACGCAGTATTTT. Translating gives CASSSGTNTDTQYF.

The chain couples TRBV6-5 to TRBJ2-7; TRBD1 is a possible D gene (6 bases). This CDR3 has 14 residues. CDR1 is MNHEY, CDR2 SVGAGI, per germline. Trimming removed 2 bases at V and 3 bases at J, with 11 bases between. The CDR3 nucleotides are TGTGCCAGCAGTTACCCTGGACAGAGCTACGAGCAGTACTTC. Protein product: CASSYPGQSYEQYF.

CDR3 in amino acids: CATSRDRGNNEQFF. DNA of the CDR3: TGTGCCACCAGCAGGGACAGGGGGAACAATGAGCAGTTCTTC. This chain links TRBV15 with TRBJ2-1, with 10 bases lining up with TRBD1. V gave up 3 bases and J gave up 5 bases; unmatched junction bases: 1. In germline, CDR1 is LNHNV, CDR2 YYDKDF (reference sequence). The CDR3 is 14 residues long. Using reference TRBV15 and TRBJ2-1 for the parts outside the CDR3, the full variable domain is DAMVIQNPRYQVTQFGKPVTLSCSQTLNHNVMYWYQQKSSQAPKLLFHYYDKDFNNEADTPDNFQSRRPNTSFCFLDIRSPGLGDTAMYLCATSRDRGNNEQFFGPGTRLTVL.

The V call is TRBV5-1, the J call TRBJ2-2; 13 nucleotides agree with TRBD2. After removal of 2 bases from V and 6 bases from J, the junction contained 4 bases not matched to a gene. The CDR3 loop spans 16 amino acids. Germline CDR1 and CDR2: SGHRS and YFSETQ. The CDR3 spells CASSFLTSGGSGELFF. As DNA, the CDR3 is TGCGCCAGCAGCTTCCTGACTAGCGGGGGGTCCGGGGAGCTGTTTTTT.

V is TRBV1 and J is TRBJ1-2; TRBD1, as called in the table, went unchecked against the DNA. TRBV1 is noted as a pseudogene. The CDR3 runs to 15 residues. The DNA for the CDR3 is TGCACCAGCAGCCAGTTACAGATACCTAACTATGGCTACACCTTC. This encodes CTSSQLQIPNYGYTF.

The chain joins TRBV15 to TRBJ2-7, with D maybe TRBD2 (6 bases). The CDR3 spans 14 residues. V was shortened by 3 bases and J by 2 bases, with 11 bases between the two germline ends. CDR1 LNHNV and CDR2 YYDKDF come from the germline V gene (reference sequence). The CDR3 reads CATSSGGLTYEQYF. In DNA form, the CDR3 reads TGTGCCACCAGCAGCGGGGGTCTTACCTACGAGCAGTACTTC.

The CDR3 sequence: CASRSQEGEKLFF. The CDR3 region has the DNA TGTGCCAGTCGTTCCCAAGAAGGTGAAAAACTGTTTTTT. The rearrangement joins TRBV19 to TRBJ1-4; D is unresolved. Trimming removed 8 bases from V and 7 bases from J, with 14 bases in between. In germline, CDR1 is LNHDA, CDR2 SQIVND (reference sequence). The CDR3 is 13 residues long.

The CDR3 loop is CASSSPIAGELFF. The CDR3, as DNA: TGTGCCAGCAGCTCACCTATTGCCGGGGAGCTGTTTTTT. The chain combines TRBV27 with TRBJ2-2; D is unclear. The germline CDR1 and CDR2 sequences are MNHEY and SMNVEV (reference sequence). The CDR3 runs to 13 residues. V dropped 6 bases and J dropped 6 bases, with 11 bases sitting between them.

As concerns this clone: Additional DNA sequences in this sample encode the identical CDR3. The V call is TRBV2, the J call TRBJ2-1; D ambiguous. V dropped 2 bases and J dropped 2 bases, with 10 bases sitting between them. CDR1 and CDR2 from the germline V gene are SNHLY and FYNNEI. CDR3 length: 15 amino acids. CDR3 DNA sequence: TGTGCCAGCAGTGAAAACCCGATGACCTACAATGAGCAGTTCTTC. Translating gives CASSENPMTYNEQFF.

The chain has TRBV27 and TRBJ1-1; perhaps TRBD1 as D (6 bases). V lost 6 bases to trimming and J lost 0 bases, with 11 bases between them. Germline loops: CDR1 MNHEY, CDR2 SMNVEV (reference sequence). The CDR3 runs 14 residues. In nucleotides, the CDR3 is TGTGCCAGCAGATGGACAGCCATGAACACTGAAGCTTTCTTT. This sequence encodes CASRWTAMNTEAFF.

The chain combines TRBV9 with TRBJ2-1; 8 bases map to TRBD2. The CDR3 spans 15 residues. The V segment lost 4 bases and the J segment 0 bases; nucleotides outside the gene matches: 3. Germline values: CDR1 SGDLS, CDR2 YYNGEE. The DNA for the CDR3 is TGTGCCAGCAGCCCGACTAGCGCCTCCTACAATGAGCAGTTCTTC. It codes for CASSPTSASYNEQFF.

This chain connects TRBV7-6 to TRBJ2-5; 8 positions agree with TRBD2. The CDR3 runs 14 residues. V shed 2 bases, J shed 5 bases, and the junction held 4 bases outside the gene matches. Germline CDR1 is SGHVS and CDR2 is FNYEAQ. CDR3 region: CASSLTGGRETQYF. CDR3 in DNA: TGTGCCAGCAGCTTAACGGGGGGGCGGGAGACCCAGTACTTC.

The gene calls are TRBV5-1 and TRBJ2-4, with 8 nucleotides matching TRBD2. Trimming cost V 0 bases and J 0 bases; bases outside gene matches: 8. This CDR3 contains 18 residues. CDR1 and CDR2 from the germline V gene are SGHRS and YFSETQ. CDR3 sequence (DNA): TGCGCCAGCAGCTTGGCACTAGCGGACTCCTTAGCCAAAAACATTCAGTACTTC. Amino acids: CASSLALADSLAKNIQYF.

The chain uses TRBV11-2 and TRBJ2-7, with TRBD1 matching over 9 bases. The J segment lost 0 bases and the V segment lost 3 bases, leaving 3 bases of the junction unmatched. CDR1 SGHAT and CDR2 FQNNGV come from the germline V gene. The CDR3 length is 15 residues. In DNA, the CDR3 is TGTGCCAGCAGCTTTGGGACAGGGAACTCCTACGAGCAGTACTTC. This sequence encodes CASSFGTGNSYEQYF.

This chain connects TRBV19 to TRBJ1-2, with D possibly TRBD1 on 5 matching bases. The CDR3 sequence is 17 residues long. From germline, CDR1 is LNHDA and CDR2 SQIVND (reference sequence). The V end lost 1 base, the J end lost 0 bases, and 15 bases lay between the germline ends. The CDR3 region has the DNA TGTGCCAGTAGTATAGGGGAAAGGGACTTCGCTAACTATGGCTACACCTTC. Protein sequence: CASSIGERDFANYGYTF. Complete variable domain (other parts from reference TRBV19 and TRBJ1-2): DGGITQSPKYLFRKEGQNVTLSCEQNLNHDAMYWYRQDPGQGLRLIYYSQIVNDFQKGDIAEGYSVSREKKESFPLTVTSAQKNPTAFYLCASSIGERDFANYGYTFGSGTRLTVV.

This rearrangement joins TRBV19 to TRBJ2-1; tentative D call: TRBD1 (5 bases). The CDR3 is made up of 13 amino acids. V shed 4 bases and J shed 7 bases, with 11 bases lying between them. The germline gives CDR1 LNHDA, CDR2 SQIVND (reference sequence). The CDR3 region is CASSTGIPNEQFF. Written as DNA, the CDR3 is TGTGCCAGTAGTACAGGGATTCCGAATGAGCAGTTCTTC.

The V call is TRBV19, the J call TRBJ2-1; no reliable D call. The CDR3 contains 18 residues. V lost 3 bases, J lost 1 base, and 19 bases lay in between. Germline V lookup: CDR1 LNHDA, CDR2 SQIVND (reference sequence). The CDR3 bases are TGTGCCAGTAGTATCGGTCTCCCCCTGGAGAGGTCCTACAATGAGCAGTTCTTC. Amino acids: CASSIGLPLERSYNEQFF.